In this sample, the clone carrying this TCR beta chain turned up a few times. The same CDR3 also results from other DNA sequences found in this sample. The source of the sample is a study of blood T cell repertoires in COVID-19. Assay: immunoSEQ multiplex PCR; the TCRdb copy retains only in-frame clones and omits some. The sample lists more than 300,000 clones; around 80% were seen once. The CDR3 runs 13 residues. Germline CDR1 is MNHNY and CDR2 is SVGAGI (reference sequence). Trimming left V 4 bases short and J 0 bases short, with 3 bases between. The chain has TRBV6-6 and TRBJ2-2; D unclear. This receptor was obtained from a woman aged 45-65 years with acute or convalescent COVID-19. The source material was peripheral blood. The DNA for the CDR3 is TGTGCCAGCAGTTCATCGAACACCGGGGAGCTGTTTTTT. Protein: CASSSSNTGELFF.